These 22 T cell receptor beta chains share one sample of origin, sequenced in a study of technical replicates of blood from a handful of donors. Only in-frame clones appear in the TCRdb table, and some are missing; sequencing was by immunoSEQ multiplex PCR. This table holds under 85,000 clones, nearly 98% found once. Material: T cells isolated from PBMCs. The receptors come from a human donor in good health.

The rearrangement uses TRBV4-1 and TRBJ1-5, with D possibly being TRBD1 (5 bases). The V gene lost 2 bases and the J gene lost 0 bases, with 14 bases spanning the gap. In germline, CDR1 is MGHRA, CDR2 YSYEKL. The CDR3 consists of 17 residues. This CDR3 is CASSQSTGVYSNQPQHF. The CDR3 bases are TGCGCCAGCAGCCAAAGTACGGGGGTTTATAGCAATCAGCCCCAGCATTTT.

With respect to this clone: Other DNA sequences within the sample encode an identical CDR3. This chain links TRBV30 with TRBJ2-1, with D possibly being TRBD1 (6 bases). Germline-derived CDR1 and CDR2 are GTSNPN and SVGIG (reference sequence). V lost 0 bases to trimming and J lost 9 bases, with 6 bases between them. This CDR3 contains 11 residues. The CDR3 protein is CAWSVGGEQFF. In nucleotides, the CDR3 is TGTGCCTGGAGTGTAGGGGGTGAGCAGTTCTTC.

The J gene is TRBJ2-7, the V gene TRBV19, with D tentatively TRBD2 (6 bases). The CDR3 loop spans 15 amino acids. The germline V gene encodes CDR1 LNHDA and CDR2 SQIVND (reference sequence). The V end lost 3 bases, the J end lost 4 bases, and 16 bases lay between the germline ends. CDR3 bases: TGTGCCAGTAGTATCGGGCTAGCGTTAGATTACGAGCAGTACTTC. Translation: CASSIGLALDYEQYF.

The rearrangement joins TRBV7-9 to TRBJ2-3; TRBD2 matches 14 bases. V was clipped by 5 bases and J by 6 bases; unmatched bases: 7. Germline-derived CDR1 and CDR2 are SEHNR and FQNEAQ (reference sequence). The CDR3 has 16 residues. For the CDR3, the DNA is TGTGCCAGCAGCCTAAGGGGACTAGCGGGAGCGGATACGCAGTATTTT. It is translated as CASSLRGLAGADTQYF.

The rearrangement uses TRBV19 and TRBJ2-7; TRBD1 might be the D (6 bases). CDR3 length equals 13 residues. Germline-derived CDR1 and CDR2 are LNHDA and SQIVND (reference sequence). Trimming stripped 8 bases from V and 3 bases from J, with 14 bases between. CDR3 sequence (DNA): TGTGCCAGTTCACAGGGAACTTTCTACGAGCAGTACTTC. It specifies CASSQGTFYEQYF.

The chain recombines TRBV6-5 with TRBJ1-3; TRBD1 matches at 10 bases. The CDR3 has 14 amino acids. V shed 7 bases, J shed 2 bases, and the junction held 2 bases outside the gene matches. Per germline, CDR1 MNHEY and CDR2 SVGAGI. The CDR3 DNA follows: TGTGCCAGCATCGGGACAGGGGCTGGAAACACCATATATTTT. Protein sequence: CASIGTGAGNTIYF.

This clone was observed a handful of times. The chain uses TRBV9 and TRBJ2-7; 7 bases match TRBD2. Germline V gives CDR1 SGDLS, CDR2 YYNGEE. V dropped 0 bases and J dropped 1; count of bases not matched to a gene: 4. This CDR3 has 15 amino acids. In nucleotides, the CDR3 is TGTGCCAGCAGCGTAGACGGGACTATATCCTACGAGCAGTACTTC. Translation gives CASSVDGTISYEQYF.

DNA of the CDR3: TGCGCCAGCAGCTTGGCCGAAGGGACAGTACTTACCTACGAGCAGTACTTC. Its translation is CASSLAEGTVLTYEQYF. The rearrangement links TRBV5-1 to TRBJ2-7, with 7 bases lining up with TRBD1. In germline, CDR1 is SGHRS, CDR2 YFSETQ. This CDR3 is built from 17 residues. V trimming: 0 bases; J trimming: 2 bases; junction bases outside the gene matches: 11.

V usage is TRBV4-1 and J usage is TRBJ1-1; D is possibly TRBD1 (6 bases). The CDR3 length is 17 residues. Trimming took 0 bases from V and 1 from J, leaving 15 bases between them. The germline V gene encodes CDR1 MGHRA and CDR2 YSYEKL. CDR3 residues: CASSQDPAGATNTEAFF. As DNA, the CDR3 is TGCGCCAGCAGCCAAGATCCTGCAGGGGCGACGAACACTGAAGCTTTCTTT.

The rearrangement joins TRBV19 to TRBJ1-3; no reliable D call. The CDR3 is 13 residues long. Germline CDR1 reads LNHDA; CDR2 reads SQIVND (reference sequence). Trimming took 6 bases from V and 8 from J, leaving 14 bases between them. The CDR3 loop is CASSYPSRDTIYF. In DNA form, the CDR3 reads TGTGCCAGTAGCTACCCCTCGAGGGACACCATATATTTT.

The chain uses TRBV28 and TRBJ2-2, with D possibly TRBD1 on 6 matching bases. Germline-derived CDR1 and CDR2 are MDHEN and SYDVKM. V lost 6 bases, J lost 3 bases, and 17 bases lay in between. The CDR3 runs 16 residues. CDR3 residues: CASRETGEGYTGELFF. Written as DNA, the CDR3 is TGTGCCAGCAGGGAGACAGGCGAGGGTTACACCGGGGAGCTGTTTTTT. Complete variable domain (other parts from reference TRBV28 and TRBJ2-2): DVKVTQSSRYLVKRTGEKVFLECVQDMDHENMFWYRQDPGLGLRLIYFSYDVKMKEKGDIPEGYSVSREKKERFSLILESASTNQTSMYLCASRETGEGYTGELFFGEGSRLTVL.

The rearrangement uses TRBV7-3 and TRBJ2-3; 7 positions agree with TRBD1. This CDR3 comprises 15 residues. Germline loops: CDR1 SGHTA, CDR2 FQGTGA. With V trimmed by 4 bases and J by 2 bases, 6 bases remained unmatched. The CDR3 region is CASSSQGIPTDTQYF. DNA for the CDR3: TGTGCCAGCAGCTCACAGGGGATTCCCACAGATACGCAGTATTTT.

Here the CDR3 reads CASSPNLSTEAFF. The CDR3 DNA sequence: TGTGCCAGCAGTCCGAATTTGAGCACTGAAGCTTTCTTT. The chain links TRBV6-5 to TRBJ1-1; D is uncertain. The CDR3 sequence is 13 residues long. Germline CDR1 is MNHEY and CDR2 is SVGAGI. Trimming took 5 bases from V and 4 from J, leaving 11 bases between them.

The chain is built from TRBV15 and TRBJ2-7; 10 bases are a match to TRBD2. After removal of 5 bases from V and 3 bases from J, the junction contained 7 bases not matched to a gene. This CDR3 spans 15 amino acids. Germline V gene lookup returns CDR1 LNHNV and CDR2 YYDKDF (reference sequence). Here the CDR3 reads CATSVPASGSYEQYF. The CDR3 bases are TGTGCCACCAGCGTTCCTGCTAGCGGGAGCTACGAGCAGTACTTC.

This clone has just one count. CDR3 region: CAWSVQIHTEAFF. CDR3 DNA sequence: TGTGCCTGGAGTGTACAGATCCACACTGAAGCTTTCTTT. The chain employs TRBV30 and TRBJ1-1, with D hard to call. With 0 bases removed from V and 3 bases from J, the gap between germline ends came to 8 bases. This CDR3 spans 13 amino acids. Looked up from germline, CDR1 is GTSNPN and CDR2 is SVGIG (reference sequence).

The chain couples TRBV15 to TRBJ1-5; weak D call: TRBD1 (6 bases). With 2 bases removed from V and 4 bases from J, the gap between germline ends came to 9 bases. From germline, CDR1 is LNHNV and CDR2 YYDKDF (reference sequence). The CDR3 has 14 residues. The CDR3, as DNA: TGTGCCACCAGCAGAACTGGACAGAATCAGCCCCAGCATTTT. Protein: CATSRTGQNQPQHF.

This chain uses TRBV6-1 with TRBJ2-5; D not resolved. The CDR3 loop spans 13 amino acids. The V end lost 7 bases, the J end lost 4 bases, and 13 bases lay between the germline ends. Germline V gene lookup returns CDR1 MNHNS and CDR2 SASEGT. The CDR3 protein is CASTYFSPETQYF. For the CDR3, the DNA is TGTGCCAGCACGTACTTTTCACCAGAGACCCAGTACTTC.

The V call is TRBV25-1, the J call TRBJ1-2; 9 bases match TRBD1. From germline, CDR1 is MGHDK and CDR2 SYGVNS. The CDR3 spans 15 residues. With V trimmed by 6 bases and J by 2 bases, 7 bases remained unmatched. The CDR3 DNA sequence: TGTGCCAGCAGGGGGACAGGGTATTACAACTATGGCTACACCTTC. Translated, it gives CASRGTGYYNYGYTF.

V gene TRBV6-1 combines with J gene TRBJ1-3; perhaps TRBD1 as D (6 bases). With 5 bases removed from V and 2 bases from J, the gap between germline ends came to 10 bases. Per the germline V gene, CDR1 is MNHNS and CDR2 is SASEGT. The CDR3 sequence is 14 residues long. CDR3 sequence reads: CASSPWDTGNTIYF. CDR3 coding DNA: TGTGCCAGCAGTCCTTGGGACACTGGAAACACCATATATTTT.

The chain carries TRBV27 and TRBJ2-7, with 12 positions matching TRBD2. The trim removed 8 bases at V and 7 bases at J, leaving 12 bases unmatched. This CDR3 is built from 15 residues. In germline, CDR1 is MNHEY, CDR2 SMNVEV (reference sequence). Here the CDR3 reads CASALAGGFPGEQYF. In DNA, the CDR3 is TGTGCCAGCGCACTAGCGGGAGGTTTTCCGGGTGAGCAGTACTTC.

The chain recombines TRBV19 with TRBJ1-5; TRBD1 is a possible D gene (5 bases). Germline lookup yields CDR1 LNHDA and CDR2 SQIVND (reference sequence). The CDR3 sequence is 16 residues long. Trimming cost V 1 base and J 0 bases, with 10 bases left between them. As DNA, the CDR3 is TGTGCCAGTAGTATAGCTGCCAGGGATAGCAATCAGCCCCAGCATTTT. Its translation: CASSIAARDSNQPQHF.

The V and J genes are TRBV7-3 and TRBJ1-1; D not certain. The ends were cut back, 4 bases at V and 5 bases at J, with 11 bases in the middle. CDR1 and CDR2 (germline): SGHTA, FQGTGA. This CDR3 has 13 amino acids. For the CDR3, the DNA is TGTGCCAGCAGCTCAAGCCAGGTGACTGAAGCTTTCTTT. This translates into CASSSSQVTEAFF. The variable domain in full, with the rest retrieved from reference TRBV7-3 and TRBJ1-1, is GAGVSQTPSNKVTEKGKYVELRCDPISGHTALYWYRQSLGQGPEFLIYFQGTGAADDSGLPNDRFFAVRPEGSVSTLKIQRTERGDSAVYLCASSSSQVTEAFFGQGTRLTVV.